The following is a TCR beta chain sequence with its context. The CDR3 sequence is 9 residues long. The V gene's germline CDR1 is MRHNA and CDR2 SNTAGT. V lost 7 bases and J lost 9, with 4 bases in between. These data are taken from a study of CD8 T cells in Susac syndrome. With random hexamers, reverse transcription was performed on about 0.5 to 1 ug of RNA. MiXCR, run by TCRdb on the immunoSEQ multiplex PCR reads, gives a single entry per CDR3 protein. Of some 150,000 distinct CDR3 sequences in the sample, 95% to 96% were seen once. The chain carries TRBV6-4 and TRBJ2-1; D gene ambiguous. This TCR derives from a human donor with multiple sclerosis. The sample was CD8+ T cells from PBMCs. The DNA of the CDR3 is TGTGCCAGCAATGCTGAGCAGTTCTTC. Encoded protein: CASNAEQFF.